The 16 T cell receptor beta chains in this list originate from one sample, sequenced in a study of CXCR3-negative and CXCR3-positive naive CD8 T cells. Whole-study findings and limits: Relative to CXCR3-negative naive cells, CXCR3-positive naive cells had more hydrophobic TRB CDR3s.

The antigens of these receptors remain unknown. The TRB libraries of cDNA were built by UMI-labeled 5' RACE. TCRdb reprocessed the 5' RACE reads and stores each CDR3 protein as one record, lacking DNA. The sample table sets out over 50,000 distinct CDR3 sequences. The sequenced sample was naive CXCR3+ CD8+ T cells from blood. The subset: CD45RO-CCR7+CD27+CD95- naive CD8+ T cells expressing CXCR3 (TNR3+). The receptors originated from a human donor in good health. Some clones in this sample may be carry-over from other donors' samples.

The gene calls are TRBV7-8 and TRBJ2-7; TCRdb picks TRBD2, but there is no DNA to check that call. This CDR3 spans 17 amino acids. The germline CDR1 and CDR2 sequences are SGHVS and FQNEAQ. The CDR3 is CASSLAIGLAGGPEQYF.

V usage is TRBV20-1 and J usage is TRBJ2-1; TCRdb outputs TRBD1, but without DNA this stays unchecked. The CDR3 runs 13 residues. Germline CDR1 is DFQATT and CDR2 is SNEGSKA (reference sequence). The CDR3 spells CSAKTGFSLEQFF.

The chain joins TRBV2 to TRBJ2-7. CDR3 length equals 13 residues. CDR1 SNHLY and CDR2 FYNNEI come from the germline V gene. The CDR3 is CASSERTWYEQYF.

Here the CDR3 reads CSVERVTDLGDEQYF. J is TRBJ2-7 and V is TRBV29-1; absent DNA, TCRdb's TRBD1 call cannot be checked. CDR1 and CDR2 from the germline V gene are SQVTM and ANQGSEA. This CDR3 has 15 residues.

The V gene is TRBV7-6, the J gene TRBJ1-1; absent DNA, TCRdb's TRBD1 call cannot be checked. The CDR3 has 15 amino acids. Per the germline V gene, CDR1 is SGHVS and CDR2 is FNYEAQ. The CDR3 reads CASSPRRGTNTEAFF.

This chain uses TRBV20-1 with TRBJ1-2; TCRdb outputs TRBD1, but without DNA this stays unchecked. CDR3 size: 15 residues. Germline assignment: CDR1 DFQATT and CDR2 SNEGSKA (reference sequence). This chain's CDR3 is CSATHPGTELYGYTF.

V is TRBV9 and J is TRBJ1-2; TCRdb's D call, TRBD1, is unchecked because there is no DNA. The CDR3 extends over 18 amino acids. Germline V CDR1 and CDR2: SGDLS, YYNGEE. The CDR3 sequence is CASSVLRDRGVHGYGYTF.

CDR3 residues: CASSGTAIASSNEQFF. V usage is TRBV5-1 and J usage is TRBJ2-1; checking the TCRdb D call of TRBD1 is not possible without DNA. The CDR3 covers 16 residues. Per the germline V gene, CDR1 is SGHRS and CDR2 is YFSETQ.

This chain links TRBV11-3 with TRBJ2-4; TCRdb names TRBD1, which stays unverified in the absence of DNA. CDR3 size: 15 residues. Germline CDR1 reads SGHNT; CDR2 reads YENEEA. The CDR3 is CASSALQGSKNIQYF.

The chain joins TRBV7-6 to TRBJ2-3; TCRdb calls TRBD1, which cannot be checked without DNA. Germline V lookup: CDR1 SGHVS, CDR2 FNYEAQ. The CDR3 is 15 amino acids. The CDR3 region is CASSFSGARTDTQYF.

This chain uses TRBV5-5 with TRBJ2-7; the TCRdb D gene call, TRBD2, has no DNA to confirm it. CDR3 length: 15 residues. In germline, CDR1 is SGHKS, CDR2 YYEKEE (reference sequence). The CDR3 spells CASSYLAGVAYEQYF.

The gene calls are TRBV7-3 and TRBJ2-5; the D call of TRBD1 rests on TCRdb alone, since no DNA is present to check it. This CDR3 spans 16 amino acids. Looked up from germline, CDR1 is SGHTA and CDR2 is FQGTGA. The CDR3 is CASSLHPGGAKETQYF.

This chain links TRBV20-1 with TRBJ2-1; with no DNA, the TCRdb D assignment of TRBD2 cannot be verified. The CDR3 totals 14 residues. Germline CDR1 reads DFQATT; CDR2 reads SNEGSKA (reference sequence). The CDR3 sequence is CSARKSREYNEQFF.

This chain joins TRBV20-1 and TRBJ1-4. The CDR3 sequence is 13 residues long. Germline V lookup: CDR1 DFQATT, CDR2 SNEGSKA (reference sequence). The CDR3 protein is CSASIQHNEKLFF.

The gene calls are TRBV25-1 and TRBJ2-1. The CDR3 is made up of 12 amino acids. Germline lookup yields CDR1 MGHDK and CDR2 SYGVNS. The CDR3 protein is CASSDRTYEQFF.

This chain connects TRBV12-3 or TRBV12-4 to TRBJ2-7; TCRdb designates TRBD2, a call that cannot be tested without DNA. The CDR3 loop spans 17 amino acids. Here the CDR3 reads CASSLLGTGSRPYEQYF.